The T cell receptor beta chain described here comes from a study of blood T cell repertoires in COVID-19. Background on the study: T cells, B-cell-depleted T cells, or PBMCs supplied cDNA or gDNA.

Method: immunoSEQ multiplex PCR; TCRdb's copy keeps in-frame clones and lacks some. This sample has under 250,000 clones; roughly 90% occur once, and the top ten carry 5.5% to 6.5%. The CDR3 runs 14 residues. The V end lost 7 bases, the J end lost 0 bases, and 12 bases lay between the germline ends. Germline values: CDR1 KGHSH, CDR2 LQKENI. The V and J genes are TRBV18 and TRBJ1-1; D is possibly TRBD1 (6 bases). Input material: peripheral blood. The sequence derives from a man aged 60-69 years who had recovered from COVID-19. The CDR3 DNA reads TGTGCCAGCTTCGAGACAGGCATGAACACTGAAGCTTTCTTT. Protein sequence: CASFETGMNTEAFF. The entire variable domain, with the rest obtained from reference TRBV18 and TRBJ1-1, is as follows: NAGVMQNPRHLVRRRGQEARLRCSPMKGHSHVYWYRQLPEEGLKFMVYLQKENIIDESGMPKERFSAEFPKEGPSILRIQQVVRGDSAAYFCASFETGMNTEAFFGQGTRLTVV.